The clone carrying this T cell receptor (beta chain) appeared a few times. The data derive from a study of immune evolution from preneoplasia to lung adenocarcinoma. Measured with immunoSEQ multiplex PCR; TCRdb has only the in-frame clones, and not every one. Among approximately 9,500 clones listed, about 80% were seen once. Histologic diagnosis was independently verified by two lung pathologists. Germline values: CDR1 MNHEY, CDR2 SVGAGI. The V gene lost 0 bases and the J gene lost 5 bases, with 4 bases spanning the gap. This CDR3 is 12 amino acids long. The chain employs TRBV6-5 and TRBJ1-2; the D is unclear. This receptor was identified in a person aged 70 to 85 with lung adenocarcinoma. Source material: FFPE minimally invasive lung adenocarcinoma tissue. The CDR3: CASSYSGYGYTF. CDR3 coding DNA: TGTGCCAGCAGTTACTCAGGATATGGCTACACCTTC.